This TCR beta chain was sequenced during a study of T cell responses to AZD1222 COVID-19 vaccine. Clones were sequenced by immunoSEQ multiplex PCR, and TCRdb holds only the in-frame ones, with some missing. The sample holds around 140,000 clones; 90% to 95% are singletons and the top ten take roughly 12%. This CDR3 spans 13 amino acids. This chain uses TRBV21-1 with TRBJ1-2; no check of the table's D call, TRBD1, against the DNA was made. TRBV21-1 is tagged as a pseudogene. The sequences come from peripheral blood, collected after recovery from COVID-19. The source of this sequence is an adult who had recovered from COVID-19. CDR3 nucleotides: TGTGCCAGCAGTGACAGGGAGAGCTATGGCTACACCTTC. It is translated as CASSDRESYGYTF.